This T cell receptor beta chain appears in the sequencing data of a study of T cells in Graves' hyperthyroidism and ophthalmopathy. Study conclusions and caveats: Most thyroid clonotypes expanded above 0.001 appeared in blood too.

Germline loops: CDR1 DFQATT, CDR2 SNEGSKA (reference sequence). The CDR3 totals 14 residues. Researchers defined stable Graves' hyperthyroidism as no ophthalmopathy progression within 18 months. The CDR3 regions of TCR beta were amplified from RNA transcripts. The HTBI set primed first-round TCR CDR3 RT-PCR. One entry per CDR3 protein, called by TCRdb with MiXCR from the multiplex PCR reads. The repertoire holds fewer than 900,000 distinct CDR3 sequences, less than 20% seen once, with around 8.1% in the top ten. With respect to this clonotype: Its antigen is unknown.

The sequenced sample consisted of blood. The chain has TRBV20-1 and TRBJ2-1, with 11 nucleotides matching TRBD2. The clonotype comes from a man in his late teens or twenties with Graves' hyperthyroidism. Written as DNA, the CDR3 is TGCTGCACGACTAGCGGGACTAAAGGCGATGAGCAGTTCTTC. Translation gives CCTTSGTKGDEQFF.